This T cell receptor (beta chain) was identified in a study of human T cells and chemical hapten exposure. One entry per CDR3 protein, called by TCRdb with MiXCR from the RACE reads. Of 62,000 or so distinct CDR3 sequences listed, approximately 9.9% are singletons. The time point is: patch test 3, about 24 weeks after DPC sensitization. Regarding treatment: therapeutic diphenylcyclopropenone sensitization with weekly scalp DPC. V was pared by 7 bases and J by 5 bases, with 3 bases of the junction left unmatched. CDR1 and CDR2 from the germline V gene are DFQATT and SNEGSKA (reference sequence). The CDR3 loop spans 12 amino acids.

The clonotype comes from a woman under 40 with alopecia areata. Some clones in this sample may be carry-over from other donors' samples. Material: whole blood, obtained in connection with sensitization to the hapten diphenylcyclopropenone (DPC). This chain joins TRBV20-1 and TRBJ1-5; TRBD1 matches at 9 bases. The CDR3, as DNA: TGCAGTGTCGGACAGGGGTATCAGCCCCAGCATTTT. Translation gives CSVGQGYQPQHF.